Reported below is one T cell receptor (beta chain). Amplification of TCR beta CDR3 regions used RNA as the template. With the HTBI primer set, the TCR CDR3 went through a first round of RT-PCR. In TCRdb, the multiplex PCR reads were re-called with MiXCR into one record per CDR3 protein. The sample has a few hundred thousand distinct CDR3 sequences, roughly 14% seen once; the top ten hold about 18%. Germline lookup yields CDR1 SEHNR and CDR2 FQNEAQ (reference sequence). Between the trimmed V and J ends, which lost 5 bases and 5 bases, there was a span of 7 bases. The CDR3 loop spans 12 amino acids. The data were taken from a study of T cells in Graves' hyperthyroidism and ophthalmopathy.

The rearrangement links TRBV7-9 to TRBJ2-1; no reliable D call. Material for sequencing was blood. The origin of this receptor is a woman younger than 45 with Graves' ophthalmopathy. The CDR3 DNA sequence: TGTGCCAGCAGCCACGGAAACAATGAGCAGTTCTTC. Its translation: CASSHGNNEQFF.